This record concerns one T cell receptor (beta chain) sequence. The clone's antigen remains unknown. Per-base quality was not reported, and no clone a single base away is much larger than it. Sequencing was performed on an Illumina HiSeq 1500. TCRdb trimmed public reads at Q25 via fastp, called clones via MiXCR and kept in-frame beta chains. Every CDR3 protein is listed once, alongside the most common genes and DNA of its rows. The sample table contains about 360,000 distinct CDR3 sequences; only one count was recorded for 15% to 20% of them. The ten top clones hold 8.7% of the sample. This sample is drawn from a study of T cell repertoires in cytomegalovirus infection (dated by TCRdb to between 2018 and 2021). As for the study more broadly: Donor HLA type was relevant to the analysis, as public TCR beta signatures indicated carriage of CMV infection together with the matching HLA type. Paper-wide results and their limitations: In both this cohort and an independent cohort of a few hundred donors, the cumulative frequency of public TCR beta family members distinguished carriers of CMV infection plus the relevant HLA type. The ex vivo response was dominated by HLA-C-restricted CMV-specific TCR beta clonotypes, and the single most frequent clonotype in two of eight donors was supplied by these HLA-C-restricted clonotypes.

The cysteine opens and the phenylalanine closes a CDR3 of 14 amino acids. The read is trimmed to its CDR3 DNA, 42 bases read in frame from base 1. Per the germline V gene (reference sequence), DFQATT is the CDR1 and SNEGSKA is the CDR2. Trimming at the junction amounts to 5 bases on V and 8 bases on J, and the germline ends lie 16 bases apart. This sequence originates from a human donor in good health (CMV status not recorded). Some clones in this sample may be carry-over from other donors' samples. Sequences were obtained from PBMCs. The rearrangement combines TRBV20-1 with TRBJ1-6, with the D segment identity uncertain. The nucleotide sequence is given as TGCAGTGCTGCCCCCCCCAACACGGATTCACCCCTCCACTTT. This sequence encodes CSAAPPNTDSPLHF.